This TCR beta chain was sequenced during a study of regulatory T cells in long-lasting Graves disease. The sample's time point: persistent/refractory GD, antithyroid drugs over 5 years with positive TRAb. There was RNA extracted from PBMCs, and the TCR library was made from it. Under American Thyroid Association guidelines, Graves' disease was diagnosed. Into tubes containing EDTA, roughly 8.3 milliliters of peripheral blood were drawn. This clonotype was counted a few times. Its matching antigen is unknown. For TCR beta, libraries came from iRepertoire HTBI primers and Arm-PCR of CDR3 regions. TCRdb re-derived calls from the multiplex PCR reads in MiXCR, one entry per CDR3 protein. This sample carries 650,000 to 850,000 distinct CDR3 sequences, around 30% of them seen once, and the ten largest clones take about 40%. Whole-study results and caveats: Results may be inaccurate due to the small sample size. Under persistent disease, TRBV28, TRBJ1-2 and TRBJ2-5 were used preferentially.

V shed 0 bases and J shed 1 base, with 9 bases lying between them. The CDR3 is 14 amino acids. The germline gives CDR1 SQVTM, CDR2 ANQGSEA. The V and J genes are TRBV29-1 and TRBJ1-1, with D unclear. The TCR comes from a female donor with Graves disease. The source was peripheral blood mononuclear cells (PBMCs), collected when the disease was refractory, from a patient treated with antithyroid drugs. CDR3: CSVEDRTTNTEAFF. For the CDR3, the DNA is TGCAGCGTTGAAGACAGAACAACGAACACTGAAGCTTTCTTT.